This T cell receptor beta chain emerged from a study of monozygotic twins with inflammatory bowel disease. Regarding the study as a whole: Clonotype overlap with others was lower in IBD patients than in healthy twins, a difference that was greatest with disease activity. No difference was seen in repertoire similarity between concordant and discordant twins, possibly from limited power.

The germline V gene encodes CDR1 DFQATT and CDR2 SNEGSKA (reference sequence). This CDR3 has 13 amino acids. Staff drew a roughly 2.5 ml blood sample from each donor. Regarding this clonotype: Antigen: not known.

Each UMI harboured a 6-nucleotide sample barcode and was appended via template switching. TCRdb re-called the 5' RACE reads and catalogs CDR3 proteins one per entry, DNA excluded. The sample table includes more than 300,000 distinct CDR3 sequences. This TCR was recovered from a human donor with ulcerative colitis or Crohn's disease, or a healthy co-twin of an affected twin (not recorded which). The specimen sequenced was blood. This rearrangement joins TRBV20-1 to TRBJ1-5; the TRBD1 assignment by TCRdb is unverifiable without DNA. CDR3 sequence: CSANRGLNQPQHF.